These 21 T cell receptor beta chains were sequenced from one sample in a study of Graves' ophthalmopathy and Graves' hyperthyroidism. Researchers took RNA transcripts and amplified TCR beta CDR3 regions from them. First-round RT-PCR relied on HTBI primers, and a second-round multiplex PCR came next. TCRdb re-analysed the multiplex PCR reads in MiXCR, keeping a single row per CDR3 protein. The sample records around 400,000 distinct CDR3 sequences, about 17% being singletons. Sequenced material: peripheral blood. The receptors were gathered from a woman aged 18-30 years with Graves' ophthalmopathy.

This rearrangement joins TRBV11-1 to TRBJ2-7; 10 bases fit TRBD2. Germline V lookup: CDR1 SGHAT, CDR2 FQDESV (reference sequence). There are 17 residues in the CDR3. After removal of 5 bases from V and 0 bases from J, the junction contained 10 bases not matched to a gene. The CDR3 DNA is TGTGCCAGCAGCCGGACTAGCGGAACCTATAGCTCCTACGAGCAGTACTTC. Its translation: CASSRTSGTYSSYEQYF.

This clonotype was detected many times. The V call is TRBV6-2 or TRBV6-3, the J call TRBJ2-5, with a tentative D call TRBD1 (6 bases). Germline CDR1 reads MNHEY; CDR2 reads SVGEGT. V lost 10 bases to trimming and J lost 5 bases, with 17 bases between them. The CDR3 sequence is 13 residues long. CDR3 DNA: TGTGCCACCGAAAGGGGGTTCCGGGAGACCCAGTACTTC. This sequence encodes CATERGFRETQYF.

This clonotype was observed at least ten times. The chain couples TRBV20-1 to TRBJ1-1; TRBD1 is a possible D gene (5 bases). Germline CDR1 DFQATT, CDR2 SNEGSKA (reference sequence). The CDR3 is made up of 14 amino acids. V was clipped by 6 bases and J by 1 base, with 15 bases between them. This CDR3 reads CSALRMTANTEAFF. As DNA, the CDR3 is TGCAGTGCCCTCCGGATGACAGCGAACACTGAAGCTTTCTTT.

This clonotype has a count of ten or more. CDR3: CASSLALTVPAYEQYF. In DNA, the CDR3 is TGTGCCAGCAGTTTAGCGCTAACAGTGCCCGCCTACGAGCAGTACTTC. V is TRBV12-3 or TRBV12-4 and J is TRBJ2-7; D not certain. V lost 0 bases and J 2 bases, leaving 14 bases between the germline ends. This CDR3 is built from 16 residues.

Ten or more counts support this clonotype. This chain connects TRBV20-1 to TRBJ2-4; 7 bases map to TRBD2. The CDR3 totals 12 residues. Germline V gene data show CDR1 as DFQATT and CDR2 as SNEGSKA (reference sequence). With 8 bases clipped from V and 3 bases from J, the junction kept 4 bases outside the gene matches. CDR3 loop: CSTRGVKNIQYF. CDR3 nucleotide sequence: TGCAGTACTCGGGGGGTCAAAAACATTCAGTACTTC.

The sample holds many counts of this clonotype. The chain couples TRBV29-1 to TRBJ2-2; possibly TRBD2 for D (6 bases). Germline V CDR1 and CDR2: SQVTM, ANQGSEA. The CDR3 runs 14 residues. V lost 6 bases to trimming and J lost 1 base, with 12 bases between them. The CDR3 DNA is TGCAGCGTCAGACGGGGGAGGAACACCGGGGAGCTGTTTTTT. It specifies CSVRRGRNTGELFF.

V and J are TRBV19 and TRBJ2-5; 9 positions match TRBD2. Germline assignment: CDR1 LNHDA and CDR2 SQIVND (reference sequence). The V and J ends lost 4 bases and 5 bases, in that order; junction bases with no gene match: 8. This CDR3 is 15 amino acids long. The CDR3 sequence is CASSKTGTSRETQYF. In DNA, the CDR3 is TGTGCCAGTAGTAAGACCGGGACTAGCCGGGAGACCCAGTACTTC.

The chain couples TRBV7-6 to TRBJ1-5; D is undetermined. Germline values: CDR1 SGHVS, CDR2 FNYEAQ. Trimming left V 6 bases short and J 8 bases short, with 14 bases between. The CDR3 loop spans 13 amino acids. The CDR3 spells CASSPGSSEPQHF. CDR3 nucleotide sequence: TGTGCCAGCAGTCCCGGCAGCTCGGAGCCCCAGCATTTT. Together with reference TRBV7-6 and TRBJ1-5, the CDR3 gives the full variable domain: GAGVSQSPRYKVTKRGQDVALRCDPISGHVSLYWYRQALGQGPEFLTYFNYEAQQDKSGLPNDRFSAERPEGSISTLTIQRTEQRDSAMYRCASSPGSSEPQHFGDGTRLSIL.

Many counts were recorded for this clonotype. V usage is TRBV6-2 or TRBV6-3 and J usage is TRBJ2-7, with no clear D. The length of the CDR3 is 12 residues. Germline V gene data show CDR1 as MNHEY and CDR2 as SVGEGT. Deletions cut 2 bases from V and 3 bases from J, with 5 bases between. The CDR3 nucleotides are TGTGCCAGCAGTTACCTCCTCTACGAGCAGTACTTC. Protein product: CASSYLLYEQYF.

Ten or more counts support this clonotype. The chain carries TRBV11-2 and TRBJ1-5; D unclear. The V and J ends lost 0 bases and 1 base respectively, with 10 bases between them. CDR3 length: 16 amino acids. Per the germline V gene, CDR1 is SGHAT and CDR2 is FQNNGV. CDR3 residues: CASSLDLRLSNQPQHF. The CDR3 DNA reads as TGTGCCAGCAGCTTAGACCTCAGACTGAGCAATCAGCCCCAGCATTTT.

This clonotype was counted many times. The chain has TRBV12-3 or TRBV12-4 and TRBJ1-2; 7 bases agree with TRBD1. There are 13 residues in the CDR3. V gave up 5 bases and J gave up 5 bases; unmatched junction bases: 5. CDR3: CASSPTGEYGYTF. Here the CDR3 DNA reads TGTGCCAGCAGTCCTACAGGGGAATATGGCTACACCTTC.

The sample holds many counts of this clonotype. This chain uses TRBV12-3 or TRBV12-4 with TRBJ2-2; D is possibly TRBD1 (7 bases). The CDR3 spans 15 residues. Trimming took off 3 bases at V and 11 bases at J, with 19 bases between the two ends. The CDR3 protein is CASSFGTATAGELFF. CDR3 DNA: TGTGCCAGCAGTTTTGGGACAGCCACCGCGGGAGAGCTGTTTTTT.

This clonotype has a count of ten or more. The chain recombines TRBV30 with TRBJ2-5; TRBD1 might be the D (6 bases). This CDR3 comprises 14 residues. V lost 2 bases and J lost 5, with 15 bases in between. Germline V gene data show CDR1 as GTSNPN and CDR2 as SVGIG (reference sequence). The CDR3 loop is CAWSKNRVWETQYF. The CDR3 coding sequence is TGTGCCTGGAGTAAGAACAGGGTTTGGGAGACCCAGTACTTC.

This clonotype was seen repeatedly, ten times or more. The chain links TRBV7-2 to TRBJ2-2; no firm D call. The germline V and J ends were trimmed by 1 base and 6 bases, with 9 bases remaining between them. Looked up from germline, CDR1 is SGHTA and CDR2 is FQGNSA. This CDR3 comprises 14 residues. In nucleotides, the CDR3 is TGTGCCAGCAGCTTAGATGCCCCCCCCGGGGAGCTGTTTTTT. It yields the protein CASSLDAPPGELFF.

This clonotype was picked up many times. The chain has TRBV6-2 or TRBV6-3 and TRBJ2-7; weak D call: TRBD2 (5 bases). Per the germline V gene, CDR1 is MNHEY and CDR2 is SVGEGT. The V and J ends lost 0 bases and 3 bases respectively, with 9 bases between them. The CDR3 runs 14 residues. The CDR3 nucleotides read TGTGCCAGCAGTTACTCCGGACTCTACTACGAGCAGTACTTC. Its translation is CASSYSGLYYEQYF.

This clonotype was recorded a few times. V and J are TRBV18 and TRBJ1-1; D is possibly TRBD1 (5 bases). In germline, CDR1 is KGHSH, CDR2 LQKENI. V gave up 3 bases and J gave up 3 bases, with 17 bases separating them. CDR3 length: 16 residues. The CDR3 sequence is CASSPLGTRRDTEAFF. Here the CDR3 DNA reads TGTGCCAGCTCACCCCTCGGGACGCGGAGGGACACTGAAGCTTTCTTT.

This clonotype was seen repeatedly, ten times or more. The rearrangement uses TRBV28 and TRBJ2-2; no clear D gene. The ends were cut back, 8 bases at V and 1 base at J, with 8 bases in the middle. The CDR3 consists of 13 residues. Germline CDR1 is MDHEN and CDR2 is SYDVKM. Here the CDR3 reads CASRKRNTGELFF. DNA of the CDR3: TGTGCCAGCCGGAAACGGAACACCGGGGAGCTGTTTTTT.

This clonotype appeared many times. V and J are TRBV14 and TRBJ2-2; D remains ambiguous. Germline values: CDR1 SGHDN, CDR2 FVKESK. V dropped 4 bases and J dropped 3 bases, with 9 bases sitting between them. The CDR3 length is 14 residues. The CDR3: CASSRLPDTGELFF. CDR3 bases: TGTGCCAGCAGCCGGCTACCGGACACCGGGGAGCTGTTTTTT.

J is TRBJ1-5 and V is TRBV29-1, with 8 nucleotides matching TRBD1. CDR1 is SQVTM, CDR2 ANQGSEA, per germline. V dropped 7 bases and J dropped 0; count of bases not matched to a gene: 5. The CDR3 runs 14 residues. The CDR3 loop reads CSAVGQDSNQPQHF. CDR3 nucleotide sequence: TGCAGCGCCGTGGGACAGGATAGCAATCAGCCCCAGCATTTT. The full variable domain, its missing parts supplied by reference TRBV29-1 and TRBJ1-5, is SAVISQKPSRDICQRGTSLTIQCQVDSQVTMMFWYRQQPGQSLTLIATANQGSEATYESGFVIDKFPISRPNLTFSTLTVSNMSPEDSSIYLCSAVGQDSNQPQHFGDGTRLSIL.

This clonotype was observed many times. V and J are TRBV28 and TRBJ2-7; no firm D call. The germline V and J ends were trimmed by 6 bases and 1 base, with 13 bases remaining between them. The length of the CDR3 is 14 residues. The germline gives CDR1 MDHEN, CDR2 SYDVKM. The CDR3 DNA is TGTGCCAGCAGACCCCCGGGTTGGTCCTACGAGCAGTACTTC. This codes for CASRPPGWSYEQYF. Variable domain in full (rest from reference TRBV28 and TRBJ2-7): DVKVTQSSRYLVKRTGEKVFLECVQDMDHENMFWYRQDPGLGLRLIYFSYDVKMKEKGDIPEGYSVSREKKERFSLILESASTNQTSMYLCASRPPGWSYEQYFGPGTRLTVT.

Ten or more counts support this clonotype. J is TRBJ2-2 and V is TRBV28; the match to TRBD1 covers 7 bases. Germline V gene sequence: CDR1 MDHEN, CDR2 SYDVKM. The length of the CDR3 is 14 residues. Germline trimming cut 5 bases from V and 4 bases from J; bases unmatched to any gene: 4. DNA of the CDR3: TGTGCCAGCAGTCGGACAGGTACCACCGGGGAGCTGTTTTTT. As protein: CASSRTGTTGELFF.